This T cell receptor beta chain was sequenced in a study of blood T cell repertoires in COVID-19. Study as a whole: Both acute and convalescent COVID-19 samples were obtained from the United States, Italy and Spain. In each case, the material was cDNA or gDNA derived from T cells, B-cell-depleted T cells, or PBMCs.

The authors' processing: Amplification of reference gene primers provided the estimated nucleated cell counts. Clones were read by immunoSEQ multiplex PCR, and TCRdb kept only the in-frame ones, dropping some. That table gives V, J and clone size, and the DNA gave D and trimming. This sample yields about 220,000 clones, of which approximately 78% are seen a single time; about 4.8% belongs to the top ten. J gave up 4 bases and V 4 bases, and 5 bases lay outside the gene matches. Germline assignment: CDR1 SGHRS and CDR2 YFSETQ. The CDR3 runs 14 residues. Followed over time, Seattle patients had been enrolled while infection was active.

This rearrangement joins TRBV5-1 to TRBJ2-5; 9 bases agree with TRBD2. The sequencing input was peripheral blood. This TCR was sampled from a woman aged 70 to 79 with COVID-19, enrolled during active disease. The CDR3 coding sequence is TGCGCCAGCAGCCGACTAGCGGAAATAGAGACCCAGTACTTC. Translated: CASSRLAEIETQYF.